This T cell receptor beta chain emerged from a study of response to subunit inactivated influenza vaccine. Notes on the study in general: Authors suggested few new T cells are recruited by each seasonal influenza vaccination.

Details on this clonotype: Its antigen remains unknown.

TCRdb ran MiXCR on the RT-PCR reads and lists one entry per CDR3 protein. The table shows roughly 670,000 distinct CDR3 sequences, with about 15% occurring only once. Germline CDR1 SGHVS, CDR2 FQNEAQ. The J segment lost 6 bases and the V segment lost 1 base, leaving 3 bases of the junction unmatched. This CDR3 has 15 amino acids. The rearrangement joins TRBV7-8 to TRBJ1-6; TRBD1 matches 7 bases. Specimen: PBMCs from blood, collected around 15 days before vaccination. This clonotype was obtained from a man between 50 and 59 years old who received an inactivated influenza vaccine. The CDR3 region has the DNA TGTGCCAGCAGCTTAGGACCAGGGGGTAATTCACCCCTCCACTTT. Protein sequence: CASSLGPGGNSPLHF.